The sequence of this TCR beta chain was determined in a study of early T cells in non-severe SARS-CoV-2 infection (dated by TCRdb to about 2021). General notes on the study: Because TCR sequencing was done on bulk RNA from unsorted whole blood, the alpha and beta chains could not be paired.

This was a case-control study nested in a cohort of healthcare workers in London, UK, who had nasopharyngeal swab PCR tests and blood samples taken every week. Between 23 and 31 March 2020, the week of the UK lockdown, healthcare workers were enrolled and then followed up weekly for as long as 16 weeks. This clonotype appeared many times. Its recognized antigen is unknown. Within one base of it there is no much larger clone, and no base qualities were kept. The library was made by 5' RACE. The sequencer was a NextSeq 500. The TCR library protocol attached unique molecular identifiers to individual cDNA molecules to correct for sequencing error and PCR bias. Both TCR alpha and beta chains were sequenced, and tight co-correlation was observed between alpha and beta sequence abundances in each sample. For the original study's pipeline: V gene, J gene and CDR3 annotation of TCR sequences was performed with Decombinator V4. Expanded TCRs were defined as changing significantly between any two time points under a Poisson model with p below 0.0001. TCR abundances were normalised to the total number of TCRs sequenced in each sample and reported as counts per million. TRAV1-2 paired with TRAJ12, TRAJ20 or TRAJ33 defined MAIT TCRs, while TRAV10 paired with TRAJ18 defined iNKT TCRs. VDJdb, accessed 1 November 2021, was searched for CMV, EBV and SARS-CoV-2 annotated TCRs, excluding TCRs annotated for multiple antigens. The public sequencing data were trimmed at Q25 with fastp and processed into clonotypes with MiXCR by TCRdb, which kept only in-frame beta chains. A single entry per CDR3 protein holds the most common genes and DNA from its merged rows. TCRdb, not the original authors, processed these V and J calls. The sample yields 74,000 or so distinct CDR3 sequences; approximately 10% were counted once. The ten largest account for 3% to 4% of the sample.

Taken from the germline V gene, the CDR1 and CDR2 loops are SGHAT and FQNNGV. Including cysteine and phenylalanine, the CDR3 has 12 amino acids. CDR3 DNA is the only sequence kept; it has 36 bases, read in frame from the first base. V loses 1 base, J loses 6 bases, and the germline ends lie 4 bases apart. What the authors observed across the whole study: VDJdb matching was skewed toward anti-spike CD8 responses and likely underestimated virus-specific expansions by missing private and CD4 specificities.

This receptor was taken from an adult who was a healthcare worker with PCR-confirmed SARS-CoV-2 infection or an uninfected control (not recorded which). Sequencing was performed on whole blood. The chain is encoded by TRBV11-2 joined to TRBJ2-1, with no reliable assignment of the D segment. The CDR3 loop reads CASSLVGNEQFF. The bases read TGTGCCAGCAGCTTAGTGGGCAATGAGCAGTTCTTC.